These 29 T cell receptor beta chains came from one sample sequenced in a study of T cell clonality in common variable immunodeficiency. Their antigen targets remain unknown. The assay was immunoSEQ multiplex PCR, and TCRdb's table has in-frame clones only and misses some. This sample has around 15,000 clones and no singletons, with roughly 14% in the ten largest. General study results and limits: Fewer deletions and N-nucleotide insertions were reportedly seen in common variable immunodeficiency TCR beta sequences.

Sequencing was done on a sample of peripheral blood mononuclear cells. The receptor set was obtained from a human donor with common variable immunodeficiency.

On this clone itself: The sequence runs out 3 residues before the end of the CDR3; the remainder is reconstructed from the germline J gene. The chain combines TRBV19 with TRBJ2-2, with D tentatively TRBD1 (6 bases). Trimming pared 4 bases from V and 2 bases from J, leaving 11 bases between. The CDR3 sequence is 15 residues long. CDR1 and CDR2 from the germline V gene are LNHDA and SQIVND (reference sequence). The CDR3 loop is CASSTGTSNTGELFF. Incomplete CDR3 DNA: TGTGCCAGTAGTACCGGGACAAGTAACACCGGGGAG.

This clone was detected a few times. Coverage ceases 3 residues before the CDR3 finishes, and the germline J gene fills in the end. The rearrangement uses TRBV7-6 and TRBJ2-5; the D is unclear. Trimming took 4 bases from V and 2 from J, leaving 8 bases between them. From germline, CDR1 is SGHVS and CDR2 FNYEAQ. This CDR3 spans 13 amino acids. The sequenced CDR3 bases are TGTGCCAGCAGCTCTCGCAGACAAGAGACC. It is translated as CASSSRRQET. The entire CDR3 reads CASSSRRQETQYF.

The sequenced CDR3 bases are TGTGCCAGCAGCCCCTGGGGTCAGGGGAATCAGCCC. Translation gives CASSPWGQGNQP. The entire CDR3 sequence reads CASSPWGQGNQPQHF. This chain connects TRBV6-2 or TRBV6-3 to TRBJ1-5, with a tentative D call TRBD1 (6 bases). The read terminates 3 residues ahead of where the CDR3 ends, so the germline J gene completes it. Germline V gene data show CDR1 as MNHEY and CDR2 as SVGEGT. Deletions cut 6 bases from V and 4 bases from J, with 16 bases between. The CDR3 extends over 15 amino acids.

This clone has only a few counts. The read falls 3 residues short of the CDR3 end, and the missing part is taken from the germline J gene. The chain uses TRBV18 and TRBJ2-2, with D tentatively TRBD2 (7 bases). V was clipped by 5 bases and J by 5 bases, with 24 bases between them. Germline CDR1 and CDR2: KGHSH and LQKENI. This CDR3 comprises 18 residues. The CDR3 protein is CASSWGQRGGMYTGELFF. CDR3 bases read: TGTGCCAGCTCATGGGGACAACGCGGGGGAATGTATACCGGGGAG.

This clone was picked up a small number of times. The missing CDR3 end, 3 residues past where the read stops, is filled in from the germline J gene. This rearrangement joins TRBV6-2 or TRBV6-3 to TRBJ2-7, with D perhaps matching TRBD1 (5 bases). This CDR3 region has 12 residues. Per germline, CDR1 MNHEY and CDR2 SVGEGT. Trimming cost V 7 bases and J 3 bases, with 10 bases left between them. CDR3 in amino acids: CASTGYGYEQYF. The CDR3 DNA, read in part, is TGTGCCAGCACAGGGTATGGCTACGAG.

This clone was counted many times. The read ends 3 residues early relative to the CDR3; the germline J gene fills the gap. The V and J genes are TRBV6-4 and TRBJ2-6; D call uncertain. The CDR3 runs 17 residues. Looked up from germline, CDR1 is MRHNA and CDR2 is SNTAGT. Trimming pared 2 bases from V and 0 bases from J, leaving 11 bases between. CDR3 loop: CASSDAPASSGANVLTF. The DNA read from the CDR3 is TGTGCCAGCAGTGACGCCCCAGCGAGCTCTGGGGCCAACGTC.

A few counts support this clone. The read finishes 3 residues shy of the CDR3 end, and the germline J gene is used to complete it. J is TRBJ1-6 and V is TRBV7-9; 9 positions match TRBD1. Unmatched junction bases numbered 6, after V lost 5 bases and J lost 10 bases. The V gene's germline CDR1 is SEHNR and CDR2 FQNEAQ (reference sequence). The CDR3 has 14 residues. The covered CDR3 bases are TGTGCCAGCAGCCTTACAGGGGGCGACTCACCC. This translates into CASSLTGGDSP. The whole CDR3 sequence reads CASSLTGGDSPLHF.

This clone occurred a few times. The read finishes 3 residues shy of the CDR3 end, and the germline J gene is used to complete it. The V gene is TRBV30, the J gene TRBJ2-7; D not resolved. Trimming removed 1 base from V and 3 bases from J, with 4 bases in between. The germline V gene has CDR1 GTSNPN and CDR2 SVGIG (reference sequence). This CDR3 spans 11 amino acids. The CDR3 bases that were read are TGTGCCTGGAGTGCCCTCTACGAG. Translating it yields CAWSALYE. In full, the CDR3 is CAWSALYEQYF.

This clone was observed a few times. Sequencing ends 3 residues short of the CDR3 end; the germline J gene provides the rest. V is TRBV6-1 and J is TRBJ2-7; 7 nucleotides match TRBD1. Looked up from germline, CDR1 is MNHNS and CDR2 is SASEGT. The trim removed 2 bases at V and 6 bases at J, leaving 7 bases unmatched. CDR3 length: 14 residues. CDR3 amino acids: CASSETPTGSEQYF. The DNA read from the CDR3 is TGTGCCAGCAGTGAAACCCCGACAGGGTCCGAG.

This clone was counted at least ten times. The DNA ends 3 residues before the CDR3 does, and the rest of the CDR3 is filled in from the germline J gene. The chain recombines TRBV11-3 with TRBJ2-5; D is perhaps TRBD1 (5 bases). The CDR3 is 15 amino acids. Germline CDR1 is SGHNT and CDR2 is YENEEA. V dropped 2 bases and J dropped 1 base, with 11 bases sitting between them. The chain's CDR3 is CASSLFQGSQETQYF. Incomplete CDR3 DNA: TGTGCCAGCAGCTTATTTCAGGGATCCCAAGAGACC.

This clone has a count of ten or more. The read is 3 residues too short to cover the CDR3 end, so that end is filled in from the germline J gene. The V call is TRBV3-1 (or the pseudogene TRBV3-2), the J call TRBJ2-1; 11 positions match TRBD2. CDR1 and CDR2 (germline): LGHDT, YNNKEL (reference sequence). V shed 5 bases, J shed 2 bases, and the junction held 2 bases outside the gene matches. The CDR3 consists of 15 residues. This CDR3 reads CASSFSGGAYNEQFF. CDR3 bases read: TGTGCCAGCAGCTTTAGCGGGGGGGCCTACAATGAG.

This clone was observed a few times. With the read ending 3 residues before the CDR3 end, the germline J gene is used to fill in that end. J is TRBJ1-3 and V is TRBV19; D is unclear. The germline V gene has CDR1 LNHDA and CDR2 SQIVND (reference sequence). Trimming shortened V by 7 bases and J by 0 bases, and 4 bases separated the two germline ends. CDR3 length: 12 residues. The part of the CDR3 DNA that was read is TGTGCCAGTATTAGCTCTGGAAACACC. Protein sequence: CASISSGNT. Given in full, the CDR3 is CASISSGNTIYF.

In its sample, this clone was seen a few times. From the germline J gene comes the end of the CDR3, since the read stops 3 residues before it. The gene calls are TRBV30 and TRBJ2-4; a possible D gene is TRBD2 (5 bases). This CDR3 region has 11 residues. Per the germline V gene, CDR1 is GTSNPN and CDR2 is SVGIG (reference sequence). CDR3 amino acids: CAWSVGEGQYF. The DNA read from the CDR3 is TGTGCCTGGAGTGTAGGAGAGGGT.

This clone was counted between two and nine times. The read comes to an end 3 residues before the CDR3 does, leaving the germline J gene to fill in the end. This rearrangement joins TRBV23-1 to TRBJ2-7; perhaps TRBD1 as D (6 bases). TRBV23-1 is designated an ORF whose function remains uncertain. The CDR3 length is 17 residues. The V gene lost 3 bases and the J gene lost 2 bases, with 20 bases spanning the gap. The CDR3 sequence is CASSHCWGGQYPYEQYF. The covered CDR3 bases are TGCGCCAGCAGTCATTGTTGGGGCGGACAGTACCCCTACGAG.

This clone has only a few counts. The CDR3 end falls 3 residues outside the read, so it is completed with the germline J gene. This chain joins TRBV2 and TRBJ1-4; D is possibly TRBD1 (5 bases). The V gene lost 3 bases and the J gene lost 4 bases, with 9 bases spanning the gap. The CDR3 sequence is 14 residues long. The germline V gene has CDR1 SNHLY and CDR2 FYNNEI. The CDR3 spells CASSDGGNNEKLFF. The covered CDR3 bases are TGTGCCAGCAGTGATGGGGGGAATAATGAAAAA.

This clone appeared a few times. Coverage ceases 3 residues before the CDR3 finishes, and the germline J gene fills in the end. The chain employs TRBV6-2 or TRBV6-3 and TRBJ2-3; 8 bases align to TRBD2. CDR1 and CDR2 from the germline V gene are MNHEY and SVGEGT. The CDR3 runs to 15 residues. V shed 6 bases, J shed 0 bases, and the junction held 5 bases outside the gene matches. The part of the CDR3 DNA that was read is TGTGCCAGCAGCCGAGCGGGGGCTAGCACAGATACG. It translates to CASSRAGASTDT. The CDR3 as a whole reads CASSRAGASTDTQYF.

This clone was seen at least ten times. From the germline J gene comes the end of the CDR3, since the read stops 3 residues before it. This chain links TRBV5-1 with TRBJ2-1; a possible D gene is TRBD1 (5 bases). The CDR3 spans 13 residues. Germline V lookup: CDR1 SGHRS, CDR2 YFSETQ. Trimming left V 4 bases short and J 7 bases short, with 12 bases between. CDR3 DNA (partial): TGCGCCAGCAGCGTCGACAGTATAAATGAG. This gives the protein CASSVDSINE. The whole CDR3 sequence is CASSVDSINEQFF.

As to this clone: The read halts 3 residues ahead of the CDR3 end, with the missing end drawn from the germline J gene. The genes are TRBV5-1 and TRBJ2-1, with 10 positions matching TRBD2. Losses at the gene ends were 2 bases for V and 6 bases for J; bases not matched to a gene: 5. The CDR3 extends over 15 amino acids. Germline CDR1 SGHRS, CDR2 YFSETQ. Partial CDR3 DNA: TGCGCCAGCAGCTTCAGCGGGGGGGGCCCCAATGAG. Residues: CASSFSGGGPNE. The complete CDR3 reads CASSFSGGGPNEQFF.

This clone appeared a few times. The read ends 3 residues shy of where the CDR3 ends; the end is completed using the germline J gene. The J gene is TRBJ2-3, the V gene TRBV2; 10 nucleotides align to TRBD1. The CDR3 runs to 15 residues. Per the germline V gene, CDR1 is SNHLY and CDR2 is FYNNEI. Trimming cost V 4 bases and J 7 bases; bases outside gene matches: 8. The sequenced part of the CDR3 DNA is TGTGCCAGCAGTGCCGCGGGACAGGGGTCCTATACG. This codes for CASSAAGQGSYT. The whole CDR3 sequence is CASSAAGQGSYTQYF.

This clone is deemed medium-sized (0.01 to 0.1%). The read terminates 3 residues before the CDR3 end, so the remaining end is supplied by the germline J gene. The chain combines TRBV30 with TRBJ2-5; TRBD2 aligns across 7 bases. The CDR3 covers 14 residues. V lost 1 base, J lost 3 bases, and 5 bases stayed unmatched. The germline V gene has CDR1 GTSNPN and CDR2 SVGIG (reference sequence). Incomplete CDR3 DNA: TGTGCCTGGAGTGGGCTAGCGGTGGAAGAGACC. It translates to CAWSGLAVEET. The full CDR3 sequence reads CAWSGLAVEETQYF.

This clone has ten or more counts. The read ends 3 residues shy of where the CDR3 ends; the end is completed using the germline J gene. The chain links TRBV14 to TRBJ1-6; 7 bases are a match to TRBD1. CDR1 is SGHDN and CDR2 is FVKESK in the germline V gene. The CDR3 extends over 15 amino acids. Unmatched junction bases numbered 8, after V lost 3 bases and J lost 9 bases. The CDR3 sequence: CASSQLRQGTSPLHF. The CDR3 bases that were read are TGTGCCAGCAGCCAGCTCCGACAGGGTACTTCACCC.

Points on this clone: The CDR3 end lies 3 residues beyond the end of the read and is filled in from the germline J gene. V and J are TRBV30 and TRBJ2-5; TRBD2 is a possible D gene (6 bases). The germline gives CDR1 GTSNPN, CDR2 SVGIG (reference sequence). CDR3 length equals 14 residues. V dropped 7 bases and J dropped 5 bases, with 20 bases sitting between them. CDR3 DNA, as far as it was read: TGTGCCTACGCAACTGGGAGTGCGGGGGAGACC. Translated, it gives CAYATGSAGET. The entire CDR3 protein reads CAYATGSAGETQYF.

This clone came up many times. The CDR3 is cut off 3 residues early in the read; its end comes from the germline J gene. The rearrangement joins TRBV29-1 to TRBJ2-7; 14 bases are shared with TRBD2. The J segment lost 4 bases and the V segment lost 0 bases, leaving 20 bases of the junction unmatched. This CDR3 spans 21 amino acids. Looked up from germline, CDR1 is SQVTM and CDR2 is ANQGSEA. Incomplete CDR3 DNA: TGCAGCGTTGAAGAGGGAAGTGGGGGGACTAGCGGGGGCCGTACTGGGTACGAG. It codes for CSVEEGSGGTSGGRTGYE. The whole CDR3 protein is CSVEEGSGGTSGGRTGYEQYF.

This clone has a count of ten or more. The read gets to within 3 residues of the CDR3 end, and the germline J gene fills in the rest. The V and J genes are TRBV5-8 and TRBJ2-1, with D possibly being TRBD1 (5 bases). This CDR3 region has 14 residues. CDR1 is SGHTS and CDR2 is YDEGEE in the germline V gene. Trimming took off 5 bases at V and 0 bases at J, with 9 bases between the two ends. The chain's CDR3 is CASRGQGSYNEQFF. The sequenced CDR3 bases are TGTGCCAGCAGAGGGCAGGGCTCCTACAATGAG.

Details on this clone: The CDR3 is cut off 3 residues early in the read; its end comes from the germline J gene. The chain links TRBV7-7 to TRBJ1-3; D unresolved. The CDR3 runs 14 residues. V was clipped by 5 bases and J by 0 bases, with 8 bases between them. CDR1 is SSHAT, CDR2 FNYEAQ, per germline (reference sequence). CDR3 amino acids: CASSPGHSGNTIYF. Incomplete CDR3 DNA: TGTGCCAGCAGCCCGGGTCACTCTGGAAACACC.

This clone showed up many times. The CDR3 is cut off 3 residues early in the read; its end comes from the germline J gene. The chain links TRBV20-1 to TRBJ1-4; D remains ambiguous. Germline lookup yields CDR1 DFQATT and CDR2 SNEGSKA (reference sequence). The CDR3 runs 14 residues. Trimming left V 3 bases short and J 8 bases short, with 16 bases between. The CDR3: CSASPQSYNEKLFF. The CDR3 DNA, read in part, is TGCAGTGCTAGTCCACAGAGCTATAACGAAAAA.

Concerning this clone itself: The read is 3 residues too short to cover the CDR3 end, so that end is filled in from the germline J gene. This sequence joins TRBV6-2 or TRBV6-3 and TRBJ2-1; D possibly matches TRBD1 or TRBD2 (6 bases each). Trimming removed 10 bases at V and 8 bases at J, with 18 bases between. There are 13 residues in the CDR3. Germline V gives CDR1 MNHEY, CDR2 SVGEGT. The sequenced CDR3 bases are TGTGCCACCTCGATCCAGGGGAGGTATGAG. Residues: CATSIQGRYE. The complete CDR3 sequence is CATSIQGRYEQFF.

This clone was picked up a small number of times. The read stops 3 residues short of the end of the CDR3; the missing end is completed from the germline J gene. V gene TRBV13 combines with J gene TRBJ2-7; 7 nucleotides agree with TRBD1. The V gene's germline CDR1 is PRHDT and CDR2 FYEKMQ (reference sequence). This CDR3 is built from 14 residues. The V segment lost 5 bases and the J segment 4 bases; nucleotides outside the gene matches: 8. The CDR3 here is CASSVTGADYEQYF. Incomplete CDR3 DNA: TGTGCCAGCAGCGTAACAGGGGCTGATTACGAG.

This clone was seen more than once but under ten times. The read falls 3 residues short of the CDR3 end, and the missing part is taken from the germline J gene. V usage is TRBV7-2 and J usage is TRBJ2-7; D possibly corresponds to TRBD2 (5 bases). CDR1 SGHTA and CDR2 FQGNSA come from the germline V gene. The CDR3 is 14 amino acids. Trimming stripped 5 bases from V and 2 bases from J, with 13 bases between. The sequenced part of the CDR3 DNA is TGTGCCAGCAGCGCGGACTTGCCTCCCTACGAG. Translating gives CASSADLPPYE. The CDR3, in full, reads CASSADLPPYEQYF.